This T cell receptor beta chain was profiled in a study of T-cell memory formation after mild COVID-19. General observations from the study: Later expanders leaned CD4+, whereas day 15 to 85 contracting clones were balanced CD4/CD8.

A word on this clonotype: No antigen is known for it.

Germline V lookup: CDR1 SEHNR, CDR2 FQNEAQ (reference sequence). The CDR3 is 14 amino acids. Between the trimmed V and J ends, which lost 2 bases and 4 bases, there was a span of 10 bases. Each CDR3 protein is one row after TCRdb ran MiXCR on the 5' RACE reads. The sample holds 200,000 to 250,000 distinct CDR3 sequences, over 9% seen once. Specimen: PBMCs or a T cell subset sorted from them (not recorded which). The sequence came from a man between 18 and 35 years old who had mild COVID-19 (a few samples of this study predate the infection). Cell type and time point are not known. The V and J genes are TRBV7-9 and TRBJ2-3; no clear D gene. The CDR3 sequence: CASSLSTVPDTQYF. The CDR3 DNA sequence: TGTGCCAGCAGCTTATCCACCGTGCCAGATACGCAGTATTTT.